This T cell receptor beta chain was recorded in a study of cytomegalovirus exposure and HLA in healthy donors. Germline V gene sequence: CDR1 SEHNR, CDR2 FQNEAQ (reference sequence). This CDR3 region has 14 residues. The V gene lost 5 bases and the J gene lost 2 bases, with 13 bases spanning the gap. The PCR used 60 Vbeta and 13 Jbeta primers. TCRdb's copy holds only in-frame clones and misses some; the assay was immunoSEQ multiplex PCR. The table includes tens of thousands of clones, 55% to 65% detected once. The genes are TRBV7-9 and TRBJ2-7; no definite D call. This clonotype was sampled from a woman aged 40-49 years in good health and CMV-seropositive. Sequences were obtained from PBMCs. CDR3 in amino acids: CASSRKSTAYEQYF. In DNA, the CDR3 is TGTGCCAGCAGCCGAAAGTCTACTGCCTACGAGCAGTACTTC.